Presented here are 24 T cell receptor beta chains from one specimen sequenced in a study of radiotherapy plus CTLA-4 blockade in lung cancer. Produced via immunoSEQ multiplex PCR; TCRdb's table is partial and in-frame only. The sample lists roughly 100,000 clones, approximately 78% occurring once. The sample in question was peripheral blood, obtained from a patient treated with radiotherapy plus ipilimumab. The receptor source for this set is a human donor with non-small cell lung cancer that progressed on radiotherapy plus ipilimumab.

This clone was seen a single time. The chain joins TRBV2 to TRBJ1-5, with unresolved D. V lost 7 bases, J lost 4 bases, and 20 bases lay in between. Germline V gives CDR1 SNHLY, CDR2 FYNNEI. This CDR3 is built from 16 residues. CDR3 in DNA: TGTGCCAGCACTCAAGGCACAGCATGGGGAAATCAGCCCCAGCATTTT. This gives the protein CASTQGTAWGNQPQHF.

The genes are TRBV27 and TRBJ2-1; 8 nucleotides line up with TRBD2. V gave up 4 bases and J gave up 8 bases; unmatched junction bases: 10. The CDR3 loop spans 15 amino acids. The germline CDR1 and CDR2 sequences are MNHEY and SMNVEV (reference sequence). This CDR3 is CASSSPGLGHDEQFF. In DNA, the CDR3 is TGTGCCAGCAGTTCCCCGGGACTAGGGCACGATGAGCAGTTCTTC.

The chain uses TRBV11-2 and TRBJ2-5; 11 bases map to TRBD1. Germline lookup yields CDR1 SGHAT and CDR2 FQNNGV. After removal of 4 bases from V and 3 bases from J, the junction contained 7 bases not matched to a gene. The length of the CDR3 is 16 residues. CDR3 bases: TGTGCCAGCAGCTCCCGCGGGGACAGGGGGAAAGAGACCCAGTACTTC. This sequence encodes CASSSRGDRGKETQYF. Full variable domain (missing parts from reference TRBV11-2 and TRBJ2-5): EAGVAQSPRYKIIEKRQSVAFWCNPISGHATLYWYQQILGQGPKLLIQFQNNGVVDDSQLPKDRFSAERLKGVDSTLKIQPAKLEDSAVYLCASSSRGDRGKETQYFGPGTRLLVL.

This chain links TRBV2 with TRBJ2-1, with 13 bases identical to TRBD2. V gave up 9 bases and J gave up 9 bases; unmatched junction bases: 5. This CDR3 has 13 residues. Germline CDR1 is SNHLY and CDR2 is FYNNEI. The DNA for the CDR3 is TGTGCCAGTGGGACTAGCGGGACAGGTGAGCAGTTCTTC. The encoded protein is CASGTSGTGEQFF.

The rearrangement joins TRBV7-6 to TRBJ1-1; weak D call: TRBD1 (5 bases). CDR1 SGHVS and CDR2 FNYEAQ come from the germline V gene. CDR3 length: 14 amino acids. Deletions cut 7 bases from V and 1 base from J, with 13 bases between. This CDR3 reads CASKRGNANTEAFF. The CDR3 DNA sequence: TGTGCCAGCAAGCGGGGGAACGCGAACACTGAAGCTTTCTTT.

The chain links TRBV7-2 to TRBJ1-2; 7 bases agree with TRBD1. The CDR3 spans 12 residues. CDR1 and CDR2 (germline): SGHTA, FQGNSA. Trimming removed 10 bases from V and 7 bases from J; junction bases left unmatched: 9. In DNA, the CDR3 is TGTGCCACACCCCAGGGGGAGGGTGGCTACACCTTC. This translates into CATPQGEGGYTF. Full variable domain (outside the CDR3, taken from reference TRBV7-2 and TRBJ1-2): GAGVSQSPSNKVTEKGKDVELRCDPISGHTALYWYRQSLGQGLEFLIYFQGNSAPDKSGLPSDRFSAERTGGSVSTLTIQRTQQEDSAVYLCATPQGEGGYTFGSGTRLTVV.

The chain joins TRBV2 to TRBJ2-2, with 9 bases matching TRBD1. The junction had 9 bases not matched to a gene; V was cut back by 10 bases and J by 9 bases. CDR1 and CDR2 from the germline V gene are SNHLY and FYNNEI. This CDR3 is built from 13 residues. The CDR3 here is CANRDRENRELFF. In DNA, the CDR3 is TGTGCCAACCGGGACAGGGAGAATCGGGAGCTGTTTTTT.

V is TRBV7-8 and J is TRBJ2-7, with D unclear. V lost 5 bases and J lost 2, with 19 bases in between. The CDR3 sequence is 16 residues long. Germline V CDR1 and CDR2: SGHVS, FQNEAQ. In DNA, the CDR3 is TGTGCCAGCAGCACGAACTCGAGGTCGGGTCCCTACGAGCAGTACGTC. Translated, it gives CASSTNSRSGPYEQYV.

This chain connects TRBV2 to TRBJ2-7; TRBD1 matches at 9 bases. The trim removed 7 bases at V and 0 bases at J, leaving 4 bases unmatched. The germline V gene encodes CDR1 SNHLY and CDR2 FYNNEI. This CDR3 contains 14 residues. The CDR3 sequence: CASMLGQGSYEQYF. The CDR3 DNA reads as TGTGCCAGCATGTTGGGACAGGGCTCCTACGAGCAGTACTTC.

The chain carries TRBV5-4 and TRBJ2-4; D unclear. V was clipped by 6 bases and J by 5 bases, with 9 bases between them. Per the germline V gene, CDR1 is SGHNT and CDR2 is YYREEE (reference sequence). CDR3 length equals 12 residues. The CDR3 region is CASIGNQNIQYF. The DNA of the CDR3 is TGTGCCAGCATAGGGAACCAAAACATTCAGTACTTC.

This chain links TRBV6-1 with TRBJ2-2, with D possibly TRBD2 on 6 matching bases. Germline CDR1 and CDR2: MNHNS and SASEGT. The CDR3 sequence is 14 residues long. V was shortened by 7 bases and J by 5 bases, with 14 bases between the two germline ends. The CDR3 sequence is CASTRLVRTGELFF. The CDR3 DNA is TGTGCCAGCACCCGACTAGTTCGGACCGGGGAGCTGTTTTTT.

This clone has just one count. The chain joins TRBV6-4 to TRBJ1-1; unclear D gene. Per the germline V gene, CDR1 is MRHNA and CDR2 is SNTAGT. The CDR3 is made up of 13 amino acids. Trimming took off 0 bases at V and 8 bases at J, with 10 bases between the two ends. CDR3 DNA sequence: TGTGCCAGCAGTGACTCGCACGGACTCGAAGCTTTCTTT. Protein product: CASSDSHGLEAFF.

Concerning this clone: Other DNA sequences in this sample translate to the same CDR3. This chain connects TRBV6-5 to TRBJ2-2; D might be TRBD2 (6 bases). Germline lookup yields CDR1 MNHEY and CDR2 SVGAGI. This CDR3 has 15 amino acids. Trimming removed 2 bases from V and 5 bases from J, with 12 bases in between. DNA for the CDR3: TGTGCCAGCAGTTACGCGACTAGATGGACCGGGGAGCTGTTTTTT. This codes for CASSYATRWTGELFF.

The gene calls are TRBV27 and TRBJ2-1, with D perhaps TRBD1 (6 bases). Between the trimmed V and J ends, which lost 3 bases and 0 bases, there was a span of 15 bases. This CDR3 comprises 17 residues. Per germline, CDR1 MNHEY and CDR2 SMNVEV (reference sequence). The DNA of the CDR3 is TGTGCCAGCAGTTTGAGGGGGTTTTCCTCCTCCTACAATGAGCAGTTCTTC. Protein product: CASSLRGFSSSYNEQFF.

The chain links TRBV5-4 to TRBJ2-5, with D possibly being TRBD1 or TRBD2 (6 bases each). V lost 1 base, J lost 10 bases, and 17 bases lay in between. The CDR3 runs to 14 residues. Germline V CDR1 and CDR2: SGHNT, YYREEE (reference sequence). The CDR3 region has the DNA TGTGCCAGCAGCTTGTGGGGGGCATTGGGCTTCCAGTACTTC. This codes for CASSLWGALGFQYF.

CDR3 region: CASSLVRAYNEQFF. CDR3 DNA: TGTGCCAGCAGTTTGGTCCGGGCTTACAATGAGCAGTTCTTC. V usage is TRBV28 and J usage is TRBJ2-1; D is ambiguous. V was trimmed by 3 bases and J by 4 bases, leaving 10 bases between them. The CDR3 has 14 residues. CDR1 is MDHEN, CDR2 SYDVKM, per germline.

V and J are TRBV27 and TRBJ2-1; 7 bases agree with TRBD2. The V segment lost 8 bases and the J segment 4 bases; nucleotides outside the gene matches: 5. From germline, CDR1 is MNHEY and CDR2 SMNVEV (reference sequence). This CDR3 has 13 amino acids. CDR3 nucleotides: TGTGCCAGCTCCAGCGGGACTTACAATGAGCAGTTCTTC. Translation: CASSSGTYNEQFF.

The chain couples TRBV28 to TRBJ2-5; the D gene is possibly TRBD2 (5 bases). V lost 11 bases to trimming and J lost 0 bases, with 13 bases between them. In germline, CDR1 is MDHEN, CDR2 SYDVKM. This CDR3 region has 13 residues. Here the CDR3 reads CAGRTADQETQYF. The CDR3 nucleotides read TGTGCCGGTCGGACTGCCGACCAAGAGACCCAGTACTTC.

The CDR3 nucleotides are TGTGCCAGCAGCTCTGGGACAGGGGGGACCCAGTACTTC. This gives the protein CASSSGTGGTQYF. This rearrangement joins TRBV11-2 to TRBJ2-5; 11 bases are a match to TRBD1. V shed 4 bases and J 7 bases; nucleotides not matched to a gene: 2. CDR1 SGHAT and CDR2 FQNNGV come from the germline V gene. CDR3 length: 13 residues.

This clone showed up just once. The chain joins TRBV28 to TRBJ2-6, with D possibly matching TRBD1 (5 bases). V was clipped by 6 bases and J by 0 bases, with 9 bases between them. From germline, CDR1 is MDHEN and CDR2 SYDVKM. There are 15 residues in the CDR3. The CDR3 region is CASSPQGSGANVLTF. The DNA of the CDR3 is TGTGCCAGCAGCCCCCAGGGCTCTGGGGCCAACGTCCTGACTTTC.

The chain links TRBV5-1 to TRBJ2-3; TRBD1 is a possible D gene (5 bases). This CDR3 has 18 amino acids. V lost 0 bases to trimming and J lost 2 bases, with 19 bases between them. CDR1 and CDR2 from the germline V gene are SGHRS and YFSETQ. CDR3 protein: CASSLARRRGWDTDTQYF. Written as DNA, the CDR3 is TGCGCCAGCAGCTTGGCCAGGAGAAGGGGTTGGGACACAGATACGCAGTATTTT.

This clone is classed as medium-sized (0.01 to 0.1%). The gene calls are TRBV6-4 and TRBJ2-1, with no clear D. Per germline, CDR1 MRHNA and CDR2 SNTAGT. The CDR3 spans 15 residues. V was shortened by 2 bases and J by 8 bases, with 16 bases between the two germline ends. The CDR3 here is CASSDGSGPAHEQFF. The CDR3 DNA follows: TGTGCCAGCAGTGACGGTTCGGGCCCAGCGCATGAGCAGTTCTTC.

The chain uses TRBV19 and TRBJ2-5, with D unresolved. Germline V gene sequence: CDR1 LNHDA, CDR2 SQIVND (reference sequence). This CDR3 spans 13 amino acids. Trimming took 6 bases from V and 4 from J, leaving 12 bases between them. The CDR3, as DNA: TGTGCCAGTAGCGGAGTCCAACTAGAGACCCAGTACTTC. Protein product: CASSGVQLETQYF.

In DNA, the CDR3 is TGTGCCAGCAGTTCCAGGGGGAGGTCTGACAATGAGCAGTTCTTC. This gives the protein CASSSRGRSDNEQFF. The rearrangement uses TRBV6-6 and TRBJ2-1; D might be TRBD1 (7 bases). The length of the CDR3 is 15 residues. Deletions cut 4 bases from V and 5 bases from J, with 15 bases between. CDR1 and CDR2 (germline): MNHNY, SVGAGI (reference sequence).